The 22 T cell receptor beta chains listed next were all sequenced from one sample in a study of T cells after yellow fever vaccination. A single record per CDR3 protein comes from TCRdb applying MiXCR to the 5' RACE reads. The repertoire consists of a few hundred thousand distinct CDR3 sequences, with 8.7% occurring once and the leading ten covering around 17%. Source: PBMCs, taken on the day of the first yellow fever vaccination. These receptors originate from a man aged 18-30 years who received the YFV17D yellow fever vaccine.

The J gene is TRBJ1-1, the V gene TRBV7-9, with D perhaps TRBD1 (5 bases). V shed 6 bases and J shed 4 bases, with 24 bases lying between them. The CDR3 sequence is 17 residues long. CDR1 is SEHNR and CDR2 is FQNEAQ in the germline V gene (reference sequence). DNA of the CDR3: TGTGCCAGCAGGTTTCCCCCTCTCGAGGGGCTGATCACTGAAGCTTTCTTT. It is translated as CASRFPPLEGLITEAFF.

The CDR3 reads CASSAGTEPNQPQHF. DNA for the CDR3: TGTGCCAGCAGCGCCGGGACAGAACCCAATCAGCCCCAGCATTTT. This chain links TRBV5-4 with TRBJ1-5; 7 nucleotides agree with TRBD1. CDR1 is SGHNT, CDR2 YYREEE, per germline (reference sequence). Losses at the gene ends were 4 bases for V and 3 bases for J; bases not matched to a gene: 7. CDR3 length: 15 amino acids.

The chain links TRBV13 to TRBJ2-7; 15 bases match TRBD2. From germline, CDR1 is PRHDT and CDR2 FYEKMQ (reference sequence). Trimming at V came to 10 bases and at J to 4 bases, leaving 14 bases not matched to a gene. This CDR3 region has 17 residues. The CDR3 nucleotides read TGTGCCATCGGCCCTGGGACTAGCGGGGGGACTACTTACGAGCAGTACTTC. Protein: CAIGPGTSGGTTYEQYF.

The V gene is TRBV5-4, the J gene TRBJ2-3; 8 positions match TRBD1. Germline V lookup: CDR1 SGHNT, CDR2 YYREEE (reference sequence). The CDR3 loop spans 14 amino acids. Germline trimming cut 4 bases from V and 4 bases from J; bases unmatched to any gene: 5. The CDR3 sequence: CASSTQGAPDTQYF. The CDR3 region has the DNA TGTGCCAGCAGCACGCAGGGGGCCCCAGATACGCAGTATTTT.

The chain employs TRBV12-3 or TRBV12-4 and TRBJ1-4; 7 bases agree with TRBD1. V shed 3 bases, J shed 8 bases, and the junction held 6 bases outside the gene matches. CDR3 length: 14 amino acids. DNA of the CDR3: TGTGCCAGCAGTTTCGGACAGGCGAACGAAAAACTGTTTTTT. Its protein is CASSFGQANEKLFF.

This sequence joins TRBV6-5 and TRBJ1-3; D remains unclear. The length of the CDR3 is 15 residues. Germline CDR1 reads MNHEY; CDR2 reads SVGAGI. The V gene lost 2 bases and the J gene lost 4 bases, with 12 bases spanning the gap. In DNA form, the CDR3 reads TGTGCCAGCAGTTACCGGGCTATGCGGGGAAACACCATATATTTT. Amino acids: CASSYRAMRGNTIYF.

This clonotype was detected many times. The rearrangement uses TRBV7-9 and TRBJ2-2; no clear D. V shed 6 bases and J shed 1 base, with 6 bases lying between them. This CDR3 has 13 residues. Germline V gene sequence: CDR1 SEHNR, CDR2 FQNEAQ (reference sequence). The CDR3 nucleotides are TGTGCCAGCAGAATACAGAACACCGGGGAGCTGTTTTTT. Translated: CASRIQNTGELFF.

This sequence joins TRBV6-1 and TRBJ1-2, with 11 bases aligning to TRBD1. The CDR3 length is 15 residues. Trimming removed 7 bases from V and 4 bases from J; junction bases left unmatched: 8. Per germline, CDR1 MNHNS and CDR2 SASEGT. The CDR3 loop reads CASNPLGQGGYGYTF. The CDR3 nucleotides read TGTGCCAGCAACCCCCTGGGACAGGGGGGCTATGGCTACACCTTC.

This clonotype came up many times. The V gene is TRBV10-3, the J gene TRBJ2-7; 7 nucleotides align to TRBD2. The CDR3 sequence is 14 residues long. With 6 bases clipped from V and 3 bases from J, the junction kept 8 bases outside the gene matches. In germline, CDR1 is ENHRY, CDR2 SYGVKD. The CDR3 region is CAIRGGRGDYEQYV. CDR3 in DNA: TGTGCCATCAGGGGGGGGAGGGGCGACTACGAGCAGTACGTC.

V is TRBV14 and J is TRBJ2-1; TRBD2 is a possible D gene (6 bases). CDR3 length: 16 amino acids. Trimming removed 1 base at V and 7 bases at J, with 17 bases between. Germline V gene lookup returns CDR1 SGHDN and CDR2 FVKESK. The CDR3: CASSQGWAGSENEQFF. The CDR3 DNA follows: TGTGCCAGCAGCCAAGGGTGGGCGGGGAGCGAGAATGAGCAGTTCTTC.

This rearrangement joins TRBV4-1 to TRBJ2-2; D gene ambiguous. V lost 0 bases and J lost 8, with 13 bases in between. CDR3 length: 15 amino acids. Germline-derived CDR1 and CDR2 are MGHRA and YSYEKL. The CDR3 region is CASSQDSLGYGELFF. The CDR3 coding sequence is TGCGCCAGCAGCCAAGATTCTCTGGGGTATGGGGAGCTGTTTTTT.

The genes are TRBV12-3 or TRBV12-4 and TRBJ1-1; D unclear. Deletions cut 5 bases from V and 8 bases from J, with 12 bases between. This CDR3 has 12 amino acids. DNA of the CDR3: TGTGCCAGCAGTCACCTAGGAGCGGAAGCTTTCTTT. It yields the protein CASSHLGAEAFF.

V is TRBV7-3 and J is TRBJ1-1; tentatively, D is TRBD1 (5 bases). CDR1 SGHTA and CDR2 FQGTGA come from the germline V gene. The V gene lost 5 bases and the J gene lost 1 base, with 17 bases spanning the gap. The CDR3 spans 16 residues. Here the CDR3 DNA reads TGTGCCAGCAGCCCACTTGGAGGGGTACCGAACACTGAAGCTTTCTTT. The encoded protein is CASSPLGGVPNTEAFF.

This clonotype was counted between two and nine times. The chain carries TRBV7-3 and TRBJ2-1, with D possibly TRBD1 on 6 matching bases. The V gene lost 6 bases and the J gene lost 5 bases, with 8 bases spanning the gap. Per the germline V gene, CDR1 is SGHTA and CDR2 is FQGTGA. This CDR3 contains 12 residues. The CDR3 here is CASRDSHNEQFF. The CDR3 DNA reads as TGTGCCAGCAGGGACAGCCACAATGAGCAGTTCTTC.

This clonotype appeared a few times. The chain links TRBV12-3 or TRBV12-4 to TRBJ1-2; TRBD1 matches 7 bases. V was clipped by 6 bases and J by 4 bases; unmatched bases: 8. This CDR3 is 14 amino acids long. The CDR3 nucleotides read TGTGCCAGCAGCAACCCACAGGGGACCTATGGCTACACCTTC. Its protein product is CASSNPQGTYGYTF.

This clonotype has a handful of counts. This sequence joins TRBV5-1 and TRBJ2-1; D not resolved. The CDR3 loop spans 14 amino acids. The V end was cut by 0 bases, the J end by 1 base, with 5 bases between. The germline CDR1 and CDR2 sequences are SGHRS and YFSETQ. Written as DNA, the CDR3 is TGCGCCAGCAGCTTGGATAAATCCTACAATGAGCAGTTCTTC. This translates into CASSLDKSYNEQFF.

The V gene is TRBV6-1, the J gene TRBJ2-7; D remains unclear. The V end lost 6 bases, the J end lost 4 bases, and 19 bases lay between the germline ends. Germline assignment: CDR1 MNHNS and CDR2 SASEGT. This CDR3 comprises 15 residues. The CDR3 here is CASRSSGVFGYEQYV. The CDR3 DNA reads as TGTGCCAGCAGGTCTAGTGGAGTGTTTGGGTACGAGCAGTACGTC.

Regarding this clonotype: This clone may be a read error of a much larger clone one base away. The genes are TRBV20-1 and TRBJ2-5; 12 bases match TRBD2. Germline V gene lookup returns CDR1 DFQATT and CDR2 SNEGSKA (reference sequence). The length of the CDR3 is 15 residues. The CDR3 is CGASTTSGGARTQYF. Here the CDR3 DNA reads TGCGGTGCCAGCACGACTAGCGGGGGCGCACGGACCCAGTACTTC.

This clonotype came up a few times. The V and J genes are TRBV5-6 and TRBJ1-1; no clear D. This CDR3 contains 17 residues. The V end was cut by 3 bases, the J end by 3 bases, with 21 bases between. The V gene's germline CDR1 is SGHDT and CDR2 YYEEEE. The CDR3 nucleotides are TGTGCCAGCAGCTACTTCTCTTATGGGGTCGGAGACACTGAAGCTTTCTTT. This codes for CASSYFSYGVGDTEAFF.

This clonotype was counted at least ten times. The rearrangement uses TRBV14 and TRBJ1-1; no clear D gene. The CDR3 is 14 residues long. The V end was cut by 1 base, the J end by 5 bases, with 11 bases between. Looked up from germline, CDR1 is SGHDN and CDR2 is FVKESK. CDR3 coding DNA: TGTGCCAGCAGCCAAGTAAGGCTGAGTACTGAAGCTTTCTTT. It encodes CASSQVRLSTEAFF.

This chain uses TRBV7-6 with TRBJ2-1; 9 nucleotides align to TRBD2. V shed 6 bases and J 9 bases; nucleotides not matched to a gene: 12. Germline CDR1 and CDR2: SGHVS and FNYEAQ. The CDR3 has 15 amino acids. The CDR3 DNA follows: TGTGCCAGCAGTCAAGACGCGGGGGGGCATCGTGAGCAGTTCTTC. It is translated as CASSQDAGGHREQFF.

This chain connects TRBV9 to TRBJ2-2; D is perhaps TRBD1 or TRBD2 (5 bases each). Germline CDR1 and CDR2: SGDLS and YYNGEE. Deletions cut 3 bases from V and 1 base from J, with 10 bases between. The CDR3 covers 15 residues. CDR3 nucleotides: TGTGCCAGCAGCGAAGGTGGGGGGAACACCGGGGAGCTGTTTTTT. Translating gives CASSEGGGNTGELFF.